Given below is one T cell receptor beta chain in context. This sample is part of a study of blood T cell repertoires in COVID-19. About the research overall: Material from acute and convalescent COVID-19 was sourced from the United States, Italy and Spain. Sources were T cells, B-cell-depleted T cells, or PBMCs; the material itself was cDNA or gDNA.

Germline V CDR1 and CDR2: SQVTM, ANQGSEA. The CDR3 extends over 14 amino acids. V shed 1 base and J shed 6 bases, with 15 bases lying between them. Original handling: Amplifying reference gene primers gave estimates of nucleated cell counts. TCRdb keeps only in-frame clones here, not all; method: immunoSEQ multiplex PCR. V and J calls and clone size follow that table, whereas D and trimming were derived from the DNA. Counted here are approximately 160,000 clones, over 75% occurring once; the ten biggest clones make up approximately 11%. The sequenced sample consisted of peripheral blood. The rearrangement joins TRBV29-1 to TRBJ1-2; possible D gene TRBD1, 6 bases. This receptor was obtained from a man aged 60-69 years with active or convalescent COVID-19. The CDR3 coding sequence is TGCAGCGTTGAAGTGGGGGCTGTATCTAATGGCTACACCTTC. Translation: CSVEVGAVSNGYTF.